This passage covers 13 T cell receptor beta chains from one sample sequenced in a study of shared clonotypes between healthy human individuals. The protocol was immunoSEQ multiplex PCR, while the TCRdb copy is restricted to in-frame clones and leaves out a portion. This table has 2,500,000 or so clones, approximately 90% appearing once. Specimen: naive CD4+ T cells from PBMCs. The sample's subset: CD45RA+ positively selected. Receptor source: a man younger than 30 in good health. Some clones in this sample may be carry-over from other donors' samples.

The chain recombines TRBV23-1 with TRBJ2-7, with 8 bases that match TRBD1. TRBV23-1 is placed among ORFs of uncertain function. There are 15 residues in the CDR3. The junction had 7 bases not matched to a gene; V was cut back by 0 bases and J by 6 bases. The CDR3 nucleotides are TGCGCCAGCAGTCAATCGAGCCAGGGGGCGTGCGAGCAGTACTTC. It codes for CASSQSSQGACEQYF.

A single count supports this clone. The rearrangement joins TRBV5-6 to TRBJ2-1, with 7 bases identical to TRBD2. Germline CDR1 reads SGHDT; CDR2 reads YYEEEE. The V gene end was trimmed by 1 base and the J gene end by 12 bases; junction bases not matched to a gene: 10. The CDR3 consists of 14 residues. Here the CDR3 reads CASSLFREVSAQFF. The CDR3 DNA reads TGTGCCAGCAGCTTGTTCCGGGAGGTATCAGCGCAGTTCTTC. The full variable domain, its missing parts supplied by reference TRBV5-6 and TRBJ2-1, is DAGVTQSPTHLIKTRGQQVTLRCSPKSGHDTVSWYQQALGQGPQFIFQYYEEEERQRGNFPDRFSGHQFPNYSSELNVNALLLGDSALYLCASSLFREVSAQFFGPGTRLTVL.

This chain connects TRBV7-9 to TRBJ1-4, with 7 nucleotides matching TRBD1. CDR3 length: 15 residues. Germline V gene lookup returns CDR1 SEHNR and CDR2 FQNEAQ (reference sequence). Trimming cost V 5 bases and J 3 bases; bases outside gene matches: 6. CDR3 nucleotide sequence: TGTGCCAGCAGCCCTCCGGGACAGTCTAATGAAAAACTGTTTTTT. Protein: CASSPPGQSNEKLFF.

The chain recombines TRBV27 with TRBJ2-5; TRBD2 matches at 8 bases. The trim removed 5 bases at V and 5 bases at J, leaving 7 bases unmatched. The CDR3 is 14 residues long. Germline CDR1 is MNHEY and CDR2 is SMNVEV (reference sequence). The DNA of the CDR3 is TGTGCCAGCAGTACCGGGACTAGAGGGGAGACCCAGTACTTC. Amino acid sequence: CASSTGTRGETQYF.

With respect to this clone: Different DNA sequences within this sample yield the same CDR3. The J gene is TRBJ1-2, the V gene TRBV6-5; tentative D call: TRBD1 (5 bases). This CDR3 contains 15 residues. Germline values: CDR1 MNHEY, CDR2 SVGAGI. The V and J ends lost 2 bases and 4 bases respectively, with 14 bases between them. CDR3 loop: CASSYLSGVGYGYTF. Written as DNA, the CDR3 is TGTGCCAGCAGTTACCTTTCGGGGGTCGGCTATGGCTACACCTTC.

This clone was seen a few times. The rearrangement uses TRBV6-5 and TRBJ2-1; TRBD2 matches at 7 bases. Looked up from germline, CDR1 is MNHEY and CDR2 is SVGAGI. This CDR3 spans 13 amino acids. V lost 6 bases to trimming and J lost 7 bases; unmatched junction nucleotides: 6. The CDR3 spells CASRGGRGNEQFF. The CDR3 DNA sequence: TGTGCCAGCAGGGGCGGGAGAGGGAATGAGCAGTTCTTC.

The chain links TRBV21-1 to TRBJ1-2; the DNA was not compared with TRBD1, the D call given in the table. TRBV21-1 is described as a pseudogene. This CDR3 spans 15 amino acids. In DNA, the CDR3 is TGTGCCAGCAGAAAGGCGAAGGACAGAATCGATGGCTACACCTTC. Residues: CASRKAKDRIDGYTF.

In regard to this clone: Other DNA sequences within the sample encode an identical CDR3. This rearrangement joins TRBV5-1 to TRBJ1-1; 8 bases align to TRBD1. The CDR3 loop spans 14 amino acids. In germline, CDR1 is SGHRS, CDR2 YFSETQ. J was trimmed by 1 base and V by 4 bases; bases with no gene match: 3. The CDR3 here is CASSLGTGNTEAFF. The DNA of the CDR3 is TGCGCCAGCAGCCTTGGGACAGGGAACACTGAAGCTTTCTTT.

This sequence joins TRBV5-4 and TRBJ1-3; D might be TRBD1 (5 bases). The CDR3 has 15 amino acids. Between the trimmed V and J ends, which lost 3 bases and 1 base, there was a span of 11 bases. CDR1 and CDR2 from the germline V gene are SGHNT and YYREEE (reference sequence). CDR3 region: CASSSTSGSGNTIYF. The DNA of the CDR3 is TGTGCCAGCAGCTCCACCTCAGGGTCTGGAAACACCATATATTTT.

The rearrangement links TRBV11-2 to TRBJ2-3; 12 bases are a match to TRBD2. The V gene's germline CDR1 is SGHAT and CDR2 FQNNGV. The CDR3 has 16 residues. J lost 2 bases, V lost 4 bases, and 4 bases had no gene match. CDR3 region: CASSSLAGGLTDTQYF. The DNA of the CDR3 is TGTGCCAGCAGCTCGCTAGCGGGAGGGCTCACAGATACGCAGTATTTT. The full variable domain, completed using reference TRBV11-2 and TRBJ2-3, is EAGVAQSPRYKIIEKRQSVAFWCNPISGHATLYWYQQILGQGPKLLIQFQNNGVVDDSQLPKDRFSAERLKGVDSTLKIQPAKLEDSAVYLCASSSLAGGLTDTQYFGPGTRLTVL.

The chain's CDR3 is CASSPRDIYEQYF. In DNA form, the CDR3 reads TGTGCCAGCAGTCCAAGAGATATCTACGAGCAGTACTTC. This chain uses TRBV2 with TRBJ2-7; D ambiguous. The CDR3 has 13 residues. Trimming removed 5 bases at V and 3 bases at J, with 11 bases between. Germline-derived CDR1 and CDR2 are SNHLY and FYNNEI.

V and J are TRBV19 and TRBJ2-2; 14 nucleotides match TRBD2. The germline CDR1 and CDR2 sequences are LNHDA and SQIVND (reference sequence). The ends lost 3 bases at V and 3 bases at J; junction bases unmatched: 12. This CDR3 comprises 20 residues. Here the CDR3 DNA reads TGTGCCAGTAGTATTTGGAGACTAGCGGGAGGGCCGGTCGACACCGGGGAGCTGTTTTTT. This sequence encodes CASSIWRLAGGPVDTGELFF.

This sequence joins TRBV15 and TRBJ1-3; 8 bases map to TRBD1. The CDR3 totals 13 residues. V shed 9 bases and J 3 bases; nucleotides not matched to a gene: 4. Germline CDR1 LNHNV, CDR2 YYDKDF (reference sequence). CDR3 amino acids: CATAGGFGNTIYF. The DNA of the CDR3 is TGTGCCACTGCAGGGGGCTTTGGAAACACCATATATTTT.